The TCR beta chain described here comes from a study of shared clonotypes between healthy human individuals. Overall study findings and caveats: Sorted-subset samples were not fully sequenced, rarefaction indicated.

All the donors were Caucasian adults who lived in Nashville, Tennessee. In the case of this clone: Its antigen is currently unknown.

Sorted-subset replicate PCR reactions contained around 220 ng DNA, corresponding to approximately 30,000 T cell genomes. Clones were read by immunoSEQ multiplex PCR, and TCRdb kept only the in-frame ones, dropping some. The top ten hold 0.3% to 0.45% of the sample, which has 2 million to 2.5 million clones, about nine tenths seen once. The CDR3 runs 13 residues. V was pared by 11 bases and J by 2 bases, with 9 bases of the junction left unmatched. Germline V lookup: CDR1 MDHEN, CDR2 SYDVKM. The sequence was obtained from a young man in good health. Some clones in this sample may be carry-over from other donors' samples. The sequencing sample was made of naive CD4+ T cells from PBMCs. Subset denoted: CD45RA+ positively selected. The chain joins TRBV28 to TRBJ2-7; 7 bases match TRBD1. The CDR3: CAGRQGPAYEQYF. As DNA, the CDR3 is TGTGCCGGACGACAGGGACCCGCCTACGAGCAGTACTTC.